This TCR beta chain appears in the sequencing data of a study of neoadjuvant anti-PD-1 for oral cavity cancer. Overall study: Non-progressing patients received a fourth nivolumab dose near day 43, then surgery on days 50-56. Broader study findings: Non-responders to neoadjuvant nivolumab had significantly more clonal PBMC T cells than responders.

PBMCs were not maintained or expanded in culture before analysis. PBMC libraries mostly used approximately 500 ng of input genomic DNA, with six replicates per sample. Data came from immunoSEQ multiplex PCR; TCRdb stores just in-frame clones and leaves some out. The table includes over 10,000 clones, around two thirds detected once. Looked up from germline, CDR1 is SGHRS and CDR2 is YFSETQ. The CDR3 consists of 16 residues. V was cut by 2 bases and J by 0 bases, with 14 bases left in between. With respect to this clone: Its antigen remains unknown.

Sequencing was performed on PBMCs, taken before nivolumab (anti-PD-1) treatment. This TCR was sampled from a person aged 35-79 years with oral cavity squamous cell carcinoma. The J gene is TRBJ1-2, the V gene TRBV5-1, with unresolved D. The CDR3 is CASSFSGKGPNYGYTF. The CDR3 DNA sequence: TGCGCCAGCAGCTTTTCCGGGAAAGGGCCTAACTATGGCTACACCTTC.